This T cell receptor beta chain was identified during a study of T cell repertoires in cytomegalovirus infection. Turning to the study itself: CMV epitopes, recently identified HLA-C-restricted and well-studied HLA-B-restricted, were used. Signatures in public TCR beta sequences pointed to both CMV infection and matching HLA type. Study results and caveats: The ex vivo response was dominated by HLA-C-restricted CMV-specific TCR beta clonotypes. The cumulative frequency of public TCR beta families distinguished individuals who carried CMV together with the relevant HLA.

The CDR3 contains 15 residues. V shed 4 bases, J shed 8 bases, and the junction held 9 bases outside the gene matches. Germline V lookup: CDR1 SGHNT, CDR2 YYREEE (reference sequence). In TCRdb, the reads were re-called with MiXCR into one record per CDR3 protein. The sample contains approximately 990,000 distinct CDR3 sequences, around 32% of which appear only once. Worth noting for this clonotype: Its matching antigen is unknown.

The chain uses TRBV5-4 and TRBJ2-1; TRBD2 agrees at 10 bases. Sequences were derived from cultured CD8+ T cells from PBMCs, sampled from culture after CMV antigen stimulation. This sequence was found in a human donor in good health (CMV status not recorded). Some clones in this sample may be carry-over from other donors' samples. CDR3 sequence reads: CASSHLAGALDEQFF. The CDR3 region has the DNA TGTGCCAGCAGCCACCTAGCGGGGGCTTTGGATGAGCAGTTCTTC.